The 24 T cell receptor beta chains below all came from one sample that was sequenced in a study of blood T cell repertoires in COVID-19. Assay: immunoSEQ multiplex PCR; the TCRdb copy retains only in-frame clones and omits some. The sample has 55,000 to 80,000 clones; approximately 80% are singletons. The sample taken for sequencing was peripheral blood. These receptors all come from a man between 60 and 75 years old with acute or convalescent COVID-19.

This chain joins TRBV29-1 and TRBJ2-2; 7 bases fit TRBD1. This CDR3 region has 12 residues. Germline V gene lookup returns CDR1 SQVTM and CDR2 ANQGSEA. After removal of 3 bases from V and 6 bases from J, the junction contained 1 base not matched to a gene. The CDR3 loop reads CSVEDRSGELFF. CDR3 bases: TGCAGCGTTGAGGACAGGTCCGGGGAGCTGTTTTTT.

V and J are TRBV19 and TRBJ2-7, with a tentative D call TRBD1 (6 bases). CDR3 length equals 16 residues. V was shortened by 11 bases and J by 2 bases, with 25 bases between the two germline ends. Germline CDR1 reads LNHDA; CDR2 reads SQIVND (reference sequence). CDR3 region: CASTQGPEDFTYEQYF. CDR3 in DNA: TGTGCCTCAACCCAGGGGCCTGAAGATTTTACCTACGAGCAGTACTTC.

The chain is built from TRBV9 and TRBJ2-6, with D uncertain. This CDR3 has 15 residues. The germline CDR1 and CDR2 sequences are SGDLS and YYNGEE. V was pared by 0 bases and J by 1 base, with 5 bases between. This chain's CDR3 is CASSVGLSGANVLTF. The CDR3 DNA sequence: TGTGCCAGCAGCGTAGGCCTATCTGGGGCCAACGTCCTGACTTTC.

Notes on this clone: This specimen includes other DNA sequences encoding the same CDR3. J is TRBJ2-5 and V is TRBV9, with D unclear. The CDR3 has 13 amino acids. From germline, CDR1 is SGDLS and CDR2 YYNGEE. Trimming stripped 0 bases from V and 3 bases from J, with 6 bases between. CDR3: CASSVGSEETQYF. CDR3 nucleotide sequence: TGTGCCAGCAGCGTAGGTTCAGAAGAGACCCAGTACTTC.

V gene TRBV24-1 combines with J gene TRBJ2-5, with TRBD2 as a possible D gene (6 bases). CDR1 is KGHDR and CDR2 is SFDVKD in the germline V gene. The CDR3 length is 12 residues. V gave up 7 bases and J gave up 5 bases, with 10 bases separating them. The CDR3 region has the DNA TGTGCCACCAGCGCGGGGATGGAGACCCAGTACTTC. This codes for CATSAGMETQYF.

The V and J genes are TRBV6-6 and TRBJ1-1; D is perhaps TRBD1 (6 bases). From germline, CDR1 is MNHNY and CDR2 SVGAGI (reference sequence). The CDR3 covers 14 residues. V was shortened by 6 bases and J by 6 bases, with 17 bases between the two germline ends. Written as DNA, the CDR3 is TGTGCCAGCAGGGATTGGGGGGGCGCTGCTGAAGCTTTCTTT. Protein sequence: CASRDWGGAAEAFF.

The chain recombines TRBV28 with TRBJ2-3, with 10 bases identical to TRBD2. Germline loops: CDR1 MDHEN, CDR2 SYDVKM. V shed 0 bases, J shed 2 bases, and the junction held 5 bases outside the gene matches. This CDR3 has 17 amino acids. In DNA form, the CDR3 reads TGTGCCAGCAGTTTATGGGCTAGCGGGAGTTCCACAGATACGCAGTATTTT. Its protein is CASSLWASGSSTDTQYF.

This chain connects TRBV18 to TRBJ2-5, with D perhaps TRBD1 (5 bases). Trimming pared 4 bases from V and 2 bases from J, leaving 14 bases between. From germline, CDR1 is KGHSH and CDR2 LQKENI. The CDR3 spans 15 residues. This CDR3 reads CASSQSQGWQETQYF. The CDR3 DNA follows: TGTGCCAGCTCACAAAGCCAGGGCTGGCAAGAGACCCAGTACTTC.

CDR3 region: CASSLAGDLYEQYF. The CDR3 DNA is TGTGCCAGCAGCCTCGCGGGGGACCTCTACGAGCAGTACTTC. The gene calls are TRBV7-9 and TRBJ2-7, with 7 bases lining up with TRBD2. With V trimmed by 5 bases and J by 3 bases, 7 bases remained unmatched. Germline V gene sequence: CDR1 SEHNR, CDR2 FQNEAQ (reference sequence). The CDR3 totals 14 residues.

The genes are TRBV3-1 (or the pseudogene TRBV3-2) and TRBJ2-3, with TRBD2 matching 7 bases. CDR1 LGHDT and CDR2 YNNKEL come from the germline V gene (reference sequence). The CDR3 has 16 residues. V shed 4 bases and J 1 base; nucleotides not matched to a gene: 8. DNA for the CDR3: TGTGCCAGCAGCCTTTCGGGAGGTATGGGCACAGATACGCAGTATTTT. This codes for CASSLSGGMGTDTQYF.

The chain employs TRBV5-6 and TRBJ1-2, with 9 bases matching TRBD1. Germline assignment: CDR1 SGHDT and CDR2 YYEEEE. The V and J ends lost 3 bases and 4 bases, in that order; junction bases with no gene match: 10. CDR3 length: 16 residues. DNA of the CDR3: TGTGCCAGCAGCTCTTACAGGGGGCCCCCCCCCTATGGCTACACCTTC. Translated, it gives CASSSYRGPPPYGYTF.

The J gene is TRBJ2-7, the V gene TRBV4-1; weak D call: TRBD2 (5 bases). V was pared by 0 bases and J by 1 base, with 7 bases between. Germline lookup yields CDR1 MGHRA and CDR2 YSYEKL. This CDR3 has 14 residues. The CDR3 coding sequence is TGCGCCAGCAGCCAAGATCGGACTTCCTACGAGCAGTACTTC. Protein: CASSQDRTSYEQYF.

This clone was counted only a few times. The chain has TRBV6-5 and TRBJ1-6; 7 positions match TRBD1. Germline CDR1 MNHEY, CDR2 SVGAGI. The CDR3 extends over 13 amino acids. The V segment lost 11 bases and the J segment 9 bases; nucleotides outside the gene matches: 10. The CDR3 nucleotides read TGTGCCGGCTCCCCCGACAGGGCTTCACCCCTCCACTTT. Residues: CAGSPDRASPLHF.

The count of this clone is one. The chain uses TRBV18 and TRBJ2-1, with D tentatively TRBD2 (5 bases). The ends were cut back, 3 bases at V and 4 bases at J, with 10 bases in the middle. Germline-derived CDR1 and CDR2 are KGHSH and LQKENI. The CDR3 has 14 amino acids. The CDR3 spells CASSPSGVYNEQFF. The CDR3 DNA is TGTGCCAGCTCACCCTCCGGGGTATACAATGAGCAGTTCTTC.

This chain joins TRBV24-1 and TRBJ1-4; maybe TRBD1 (6 bases). CDR3 size: 16 residues. CDR1 KGHDR and CDR2 SFDVKD come from the germline V gene. Trimming removed 4 bases from V and 2 bases from J, with 13 bases in between. CDR3 DNA: TGTGCCACCAGTGAAATAACAGGGTTTACTAATGAAAAACTGTTTTTT. Translating gives CATSEITGFTNEKLFF.

V is TRBV24-1 and J is TRBJ2-7, with a tentative D call TRBD2 (5 bases). Trimming removed 3 bases at V and 0 bases at J, with 11 bases between. Per the germline V gene, CDR1 is KGHDR and CDR2 is SFDVKD. There are 15 residues in the CDR3. The CDR3 nucleotides read TGTGCCACCAGTGATAACGGGAAGGGCTCCTACGAGCAGTACTTC. Translated, it gives CATSDNGKGSYEQYF.

This chain uses TRBV2 with TRBJ1-2; TRBD1 matches 7 bases. There are 12 residues in the CDR3. V lost 10 bases and J lost 4; bases outside the gene matches: 6. Germline CDR1 is SNHLY and CDR2 is FYNNEI. The CDR3 nucleotides are TGTGCCACGACAGGGACCTCCTATGGCTACACCTTC. Its protein product is CATTGTSYGYTF.

This sequence joins TRBV5-1 and TRBJ2-5, with 8 bases fitting TRBD2. Losses at the gene ends were 5 bases for V and 5 bases for J; bases not matched to a gene: 8. CDR3 length: 14 residues. Germline CDR1 is SGHRS and CDR2 is YFSETQ. The CDR3 sequence is CASSAGGAGETQYF. The CDR3 DNA follows: TGCGCCAGCAGTGCCGGGGGGGCAGGGGAGACCCAGTACTTC.

A few counts support this clone. This chain joins TRBV18 and TRBJ2-1, with TRBD1 as a possible D gene (6 bases). Germline assignment: CDR1 KGHSH and CDR2 LQKENI. V lost 4 bases, J lost 5 bases, and 15 bases lay in between. The CDR3 is 15 amino acids. The CDR3 protein is CASSLLKDRNNEQFF. CDR3 in DNA: TGTGCCAGCTCACTACTTAAGGACAGAAACAATGAGCAGTTCTTC.

This chain uses TRBV10-1 with TRBJ2-7; D gene ambiguous. Deletions cut 6 bases from V and 6 bases from J, with 15 bases between. The germline gives CDR1 WNHNN, CDR2 SYGVQD (reference sequence). The CDR3 totals 13 residues. CDR3 nucleotides: TGCGCCAGCAGCCCAGCCAGCCCGGGCGAGCAGTACTTC. Its translation: CASSPASPGEQYF.

Here the CDR3 DNA reads TGTGCCAGCAGCCAAGATCACAGATCTGTCTCTGGAAACACCATATATTTT. It is translated as CASSQDHRSVSGNTIYF. The rearrangement uses TRBV4-2 and TRBJ1-3; D unclear. Trimming cost V 0 bases and J 0 bases, with 12 bases left between them. Germline values: CDR1 LGHNA, CDR2 YNFKEQ. The CDR3 is made up of 17 amino acids.

The CDR3 DNA reads TGTGCCAGCAGCTTAAATACAGCCGGGACAGCCACGGAGCTGTTTTTT. Translated: CASSLNTAGTATELFF. This chain connects TRBV7-3 to TRBJ2-2; 7 bases map to TRBD1. The CDR3 spans 16 residues. The ends lost 1 base at V and 10 bases at J; junction bases unmatched: 12. Germline V CDR1 and CDR2: SGHTA, FQGTGA. Complete variable domain (other parts from reference TRBV7-3 and TRBJ2-2): GAGVSQTPSNKVTEKGKYVELRCDPISGHTALYWYRQSLGQGPEFLIYFQGTGAADDSGLPNDRFFAVRPEGSVSTLKIQRTERGDSAVYLCASSLNTAGTATELFFGEGSRLTVL.

The chain is built from TRBV5-4 and TRBJ1-1; 11 bases are shared with TRBD1. Per germline, CDR1 SGHNT and CDR2 YYREEE (reference sequence). The J segment lost 1 base and the V segment lost 7 bases, leaving 12 bases of the junction unmatched. The CDR3 spans 17 residues. The CDR3 nucleotides read TGTGCCAGCTTCCAAGGACAGGGGGCGATGAAGAACACTGAAGCTTTCTTT. Protein sequence: CASFQGQGAMKNTEAFF. Supplemented by reference TRBV5-4 and TRBJ1-1, the full variable domain reads ETGVTQSPTHLIKTRGQQVTLRCSSQSGHNTVSWYQQALGQGPQFIFQYYREEENGRGNFPPRFSGLQFPNYSSELNVNALELDDSALYLCASFQGQGAMKNTEAFFGQGTRLTVV.

The V and J genes are TRBV18 and TRBJ2-5, with a weak D call TRBD1 (5 bases). Germline V gives CDR1 KGHSH, CDR2 LQKENI. CDR3 length: 14 amino acids. Deletions cut 2 bases from V and 0 bases from J, with 7 bases between. CDR3 sequence: CASSPKGNQETQYF. Here the CDR3 DNA reads TGTGCCAGCTCACCAAAGGGGAACCAAGAGACCCAGTACTTC.